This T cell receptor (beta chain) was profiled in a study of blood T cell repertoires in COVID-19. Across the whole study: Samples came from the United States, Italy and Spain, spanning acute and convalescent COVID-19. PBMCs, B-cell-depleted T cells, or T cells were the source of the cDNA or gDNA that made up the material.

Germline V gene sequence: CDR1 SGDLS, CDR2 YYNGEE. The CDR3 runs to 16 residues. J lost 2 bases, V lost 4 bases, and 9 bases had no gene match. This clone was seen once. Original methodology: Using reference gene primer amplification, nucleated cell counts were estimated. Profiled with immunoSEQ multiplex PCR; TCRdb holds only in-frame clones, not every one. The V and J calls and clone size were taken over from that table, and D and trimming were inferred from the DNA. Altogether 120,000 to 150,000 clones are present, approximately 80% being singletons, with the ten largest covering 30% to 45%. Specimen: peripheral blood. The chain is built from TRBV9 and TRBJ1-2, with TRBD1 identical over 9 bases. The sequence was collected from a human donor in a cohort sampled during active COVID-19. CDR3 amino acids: CASSKFAGTGNYGYTF. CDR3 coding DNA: TGTGCCAGCAGCAAATTTGCGGGGACAGGGAACTATGGCTACACCTTC.